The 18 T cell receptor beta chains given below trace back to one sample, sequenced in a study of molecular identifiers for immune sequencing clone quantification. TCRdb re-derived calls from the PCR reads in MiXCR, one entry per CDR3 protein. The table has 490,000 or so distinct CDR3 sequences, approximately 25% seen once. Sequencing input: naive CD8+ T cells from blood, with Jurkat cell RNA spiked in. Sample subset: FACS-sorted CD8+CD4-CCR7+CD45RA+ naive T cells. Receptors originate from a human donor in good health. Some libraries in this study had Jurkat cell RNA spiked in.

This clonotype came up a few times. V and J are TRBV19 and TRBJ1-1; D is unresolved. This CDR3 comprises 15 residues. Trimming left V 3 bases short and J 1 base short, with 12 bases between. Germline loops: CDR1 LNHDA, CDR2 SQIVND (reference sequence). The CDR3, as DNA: TGTGCCAGTAGTATCCTTCCAGGCTCGAACACTGAAGCTTTCTTT. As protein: CASSILPGSNTEAFF.

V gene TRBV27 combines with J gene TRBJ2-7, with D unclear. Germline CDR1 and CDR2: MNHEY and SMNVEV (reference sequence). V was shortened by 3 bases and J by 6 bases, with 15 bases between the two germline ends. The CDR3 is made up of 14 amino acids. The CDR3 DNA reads TGTGCCAGCAGTTTTTTTGGTATATCATCCGAGCAGTACTTC. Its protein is CASSFFGISSEQYF.

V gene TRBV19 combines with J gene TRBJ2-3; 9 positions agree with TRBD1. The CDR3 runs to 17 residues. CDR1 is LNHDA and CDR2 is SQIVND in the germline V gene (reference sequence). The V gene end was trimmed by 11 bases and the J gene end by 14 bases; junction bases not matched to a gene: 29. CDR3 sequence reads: CAGLLGQGPCSTDARYF. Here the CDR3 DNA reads TGTGCCGGTCTTCTTGGACAGGGGCCCTGTAGCACAGATGCGCGGTATTTT. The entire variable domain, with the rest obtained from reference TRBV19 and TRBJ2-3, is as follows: DGGITQSPKYLFRKEGQNVTLSCEQNLNHDAMYWYRQDPGQGLRLIYYSQIVNDFQKGDIAEGYSVSREKKESFPLTVTSAQKNPTAFYLCAGLLGQGPCSTDARYFGPGTRLTVL.

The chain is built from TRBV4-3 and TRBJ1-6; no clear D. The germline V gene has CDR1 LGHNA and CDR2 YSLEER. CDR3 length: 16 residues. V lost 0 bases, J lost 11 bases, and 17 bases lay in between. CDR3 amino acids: CASSQDRYGENPPLHF. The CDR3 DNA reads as TGCGCCAGCAGCCAAGATCGGTACGGTGAAAATCCACCCCTCCACTTT.

CDR3 region: CASSQAGTGRAGQPQHF. The CDR3 nucleotides read TGCGCCAGCAGCCAAGCCGGAACAGGGAGGGCGGGTCAGCCCCAGCATTTT. This chain joins TRBV4-1 and TRBJ1-5; TRBD1 might be the D (6 bases). Per the germline V gene, CDR1 is MGHRA and CDR2 is YSYEKL. The CDR3 extends over 17 amino acids. The V and J ends lost 1 base and 6 bases respectively, with 19 bases between them.

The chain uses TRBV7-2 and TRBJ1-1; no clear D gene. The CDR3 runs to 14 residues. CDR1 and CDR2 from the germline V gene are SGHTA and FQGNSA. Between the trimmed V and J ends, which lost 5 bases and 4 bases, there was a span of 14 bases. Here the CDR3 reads CASSPWVQGTEAFF. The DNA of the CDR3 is TGTGCCAGCAGCCCATGGGTCCAAGGCACTGAAGCTTTCTTT.

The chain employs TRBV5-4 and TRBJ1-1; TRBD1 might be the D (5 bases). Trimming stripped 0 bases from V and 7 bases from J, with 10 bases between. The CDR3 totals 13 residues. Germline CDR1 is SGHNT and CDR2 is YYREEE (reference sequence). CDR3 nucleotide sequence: TGTGCCAGCAGCTTGGACGACAGCTTTGAAGCTTTCTTT. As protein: CASSLDDSFEAFF.

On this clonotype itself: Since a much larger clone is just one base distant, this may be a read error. CDR3 protein: CASSFPGHSNQPQHF. CDR3 DNA: TGTGCCAGCAGTTTCCCCGGGCATAGCAATCAGCCCCAGCATTTT. The chain links TRBV28 to TRBJ1-5; D is ambiguous. V lost 3 bases and J lost 0, with 9 bases in between. Germline CDR1 and CDR2: MDHEN and SYDVKM. CDR3 length: 15 amino acids.

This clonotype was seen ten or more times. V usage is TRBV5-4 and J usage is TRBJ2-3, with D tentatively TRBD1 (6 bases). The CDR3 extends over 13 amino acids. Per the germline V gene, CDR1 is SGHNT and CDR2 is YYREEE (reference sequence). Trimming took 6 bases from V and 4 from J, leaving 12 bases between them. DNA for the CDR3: TGTGCCAGCAAAGACAGGAGCGCAGATACGCAGTATTTT. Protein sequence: CASKDRSADTQYF.

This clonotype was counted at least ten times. CDR3 region: CASYREPTSYEQYF. In nucleotides, the CDR3 is TGTGCCAGCTACAGGGAGCCCACGAGCTACGAGCAGTACTTC. The V gene is TRBV6-2 or TRBV6-3, the J gene TRBJ2-7; D is possibly TRBD1 (6 bases). The V gene's germline CDR1 is MNHEY and CDR2 SVGEGT. CDR3 length: 14 residues. Between the trimmed V and J ends, which lost 8 bases and 3 bases, there was a span of 17 bases.

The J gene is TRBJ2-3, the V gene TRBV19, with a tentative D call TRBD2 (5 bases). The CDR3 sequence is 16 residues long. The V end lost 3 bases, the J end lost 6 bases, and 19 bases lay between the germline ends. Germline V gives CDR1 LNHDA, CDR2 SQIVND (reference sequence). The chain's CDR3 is CASSILPGFSLDTQYF. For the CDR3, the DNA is TGTGCCAGTAGTATCTTGCCGGGATTTAGTTTGGATACGCAGTATTTT.

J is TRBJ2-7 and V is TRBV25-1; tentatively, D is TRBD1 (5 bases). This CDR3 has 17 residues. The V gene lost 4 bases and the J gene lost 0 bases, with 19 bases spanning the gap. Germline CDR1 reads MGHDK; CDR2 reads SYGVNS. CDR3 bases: TGTGCCAGCAGTGCCTCCCCTGGGGCAGGATTCTCCTACGAGCAGTACTTC. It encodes CASSASPGAGFSYEQYF.

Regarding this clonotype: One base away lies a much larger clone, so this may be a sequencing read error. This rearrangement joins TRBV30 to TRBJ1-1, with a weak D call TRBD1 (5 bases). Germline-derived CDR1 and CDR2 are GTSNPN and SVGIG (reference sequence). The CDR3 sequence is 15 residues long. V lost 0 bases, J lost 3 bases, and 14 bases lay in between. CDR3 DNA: TGTGCCTGGAGTGTGGGGACTGTGATGGACACTGAAGCTTTCTTT. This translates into CAWSVGTVMDTEAFF.

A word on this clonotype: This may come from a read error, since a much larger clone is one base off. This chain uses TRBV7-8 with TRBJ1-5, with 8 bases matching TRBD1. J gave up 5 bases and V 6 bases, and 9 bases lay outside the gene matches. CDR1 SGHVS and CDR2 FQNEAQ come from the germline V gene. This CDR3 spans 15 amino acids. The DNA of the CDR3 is TGTGCCAGCAGTGAGCTTGGACAGGGCTATCAGCCCCAGCATTTT. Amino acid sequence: CASSELGQGYQPQHF. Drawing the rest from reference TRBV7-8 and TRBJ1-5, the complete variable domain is GAGVSQSPRYKVAKRGQDVALRCDPISGHVSLFWYQQALGQGPEFLTYFQNEAQLDKSGLPSDRFFAERPEGSVSTLKIQRTQQEDSAVYLCASSELGQGYQPQHFGDGTRLSIL.

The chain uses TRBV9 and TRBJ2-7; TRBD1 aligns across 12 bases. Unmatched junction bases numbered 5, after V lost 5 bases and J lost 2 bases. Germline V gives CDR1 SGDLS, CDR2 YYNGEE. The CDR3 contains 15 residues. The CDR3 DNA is TGTGCCAGCAGTGACGGGACAGGGGGCCCCTACGAGCAGTACTTC. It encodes CASSDGTGGPYEQYF. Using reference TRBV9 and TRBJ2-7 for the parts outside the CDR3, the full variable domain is DSGVTQTPKHLITATGQRVTLRCSPRSGDLSVYWYQQSLDQGLQFLIQYYNGEERAKGNILERFSAQQFPDLHSELNLSSLELGDSALYFCASSDGTGGPYEQYFGPGTRLTVT.

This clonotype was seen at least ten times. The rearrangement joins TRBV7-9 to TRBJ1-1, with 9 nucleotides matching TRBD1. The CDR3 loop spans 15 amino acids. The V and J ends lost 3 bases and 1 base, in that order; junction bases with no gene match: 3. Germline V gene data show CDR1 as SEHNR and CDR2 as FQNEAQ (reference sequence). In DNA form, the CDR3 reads TGTGCCAGCAGCTTCCGGGACAGGGAGAACACTGAAGCTTTCTTT. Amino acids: CASSFRDRENTEAFF.

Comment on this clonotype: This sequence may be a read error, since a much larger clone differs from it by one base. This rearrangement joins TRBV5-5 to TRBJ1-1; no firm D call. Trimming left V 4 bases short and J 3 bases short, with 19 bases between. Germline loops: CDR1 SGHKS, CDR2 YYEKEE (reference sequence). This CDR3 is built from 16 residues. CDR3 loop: CASSPLSQAVHTEAFF. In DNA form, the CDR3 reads TGTGCCAGCAGCCCCTTGAGCCAGGCGGTACACACTGAAGCTTTCTTT.

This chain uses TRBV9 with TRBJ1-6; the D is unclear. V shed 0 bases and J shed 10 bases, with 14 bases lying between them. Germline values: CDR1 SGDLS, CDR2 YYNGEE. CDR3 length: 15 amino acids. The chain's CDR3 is CASSVDEGFGSPLHF. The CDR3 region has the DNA TGTGCCAGCAGCGTAGATGAGGGATTCGGATCACCCCTCCACTTT.